Described below is a single T cell receptor beta chain sequence and its context. Its antigen is still unknown. Trimming took 4 bases from V and 7 from J; bases not matched to a gene: 7. CDR1 is SGHDT and CDR2 is YYEEEE in the germline V gene. This CDR3 region has 13 residues. Both 60 Vbeta primers and 13 Jbeta primers went into the PCR. Profiled with immunoSEQ multiplex PCR; TCRdb holds only in-frame clones, not every one. The repertoire holds 150,000 or so clones, with 76% as singletons. The data were obtained in a study of cytomegalovirus exposure and HLA in healthy donors. Overall study results and limits: Later analysis placed DRB1 highest and HLA-C lowest in TCR association rates, which differed by HLA locus.

Unrecorded immune exposure was likely among donors, who were nominally healthy when sampled. This chain uses TRBV5-6 with TRBJ1-2, with 7 bases identical to TRBD1. The sequenced sample consisted of PBMCs. The receptor was isolated from a male donor in good health and CMV-seronegative. CDR3 coding DNA: TGTGCCAGCAGCCCCAAGGGGGCCGGTGGCTACACCTTC. This sequence encodes CASSPKGAGGYTF. The whole variable domain, remainder taken from reference TRBV5-6 and TRBJ1-2, is DAGVTQSPTHLIKTRGQQVTLRCSPKSGHDTVSWYQQALGQGPQFIFQYYEEEERQRGNFPDRFSGHQFPNYSSELNVNALLLGDSALYLCASSPKGAGGYTFGSGTRLTVV.